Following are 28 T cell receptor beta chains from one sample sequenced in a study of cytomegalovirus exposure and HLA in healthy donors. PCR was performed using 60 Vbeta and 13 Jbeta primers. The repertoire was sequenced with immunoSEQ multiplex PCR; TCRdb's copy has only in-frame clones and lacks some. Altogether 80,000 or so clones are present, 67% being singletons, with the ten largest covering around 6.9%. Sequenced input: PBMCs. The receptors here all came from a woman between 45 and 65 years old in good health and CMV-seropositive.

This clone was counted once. CDR3 sequence reads: CASRPQGIRYEQYF. In nucleotides, the CDR3 is TGTGCCAGCAGACCACAGGGTATAAGGTACGAGCAGTACTTC. The chain uses TRBV5-6 and TRBJ2-7, with TRBD1 as a possible D gene (6 bases). V lost 5 bases and J lost 4, with 16 bases in between. CDR3 length equals 14 residues. Germline V CDR1 and CDR2: SGHDT, YYEEEE.

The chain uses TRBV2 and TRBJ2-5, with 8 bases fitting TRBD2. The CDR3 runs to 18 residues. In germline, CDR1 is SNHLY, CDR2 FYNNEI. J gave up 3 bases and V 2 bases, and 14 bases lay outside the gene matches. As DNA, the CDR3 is TGTGCCAGCAGTGAATCCTTGCCTGCGGGGGGTAACAAAGAGACCCAGTACTTC. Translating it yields CASSESLPAGGNKETQYF.

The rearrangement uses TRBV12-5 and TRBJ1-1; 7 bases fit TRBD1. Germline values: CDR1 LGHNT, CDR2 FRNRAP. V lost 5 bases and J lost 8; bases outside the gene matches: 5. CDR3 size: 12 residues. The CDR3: CASGAHRGEAFF. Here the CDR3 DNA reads TGTGCTAGTGGTGCCCACAGGGGAGAAGCTTTCTTT.

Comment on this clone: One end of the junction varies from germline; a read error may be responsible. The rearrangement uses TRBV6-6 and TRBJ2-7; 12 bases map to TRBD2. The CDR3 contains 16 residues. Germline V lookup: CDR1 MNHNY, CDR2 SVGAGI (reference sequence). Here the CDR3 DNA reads TGTGCCAGCAATTACCGGACTAGCGGGATGGTCGGCGGGCAGTACTTC. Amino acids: CASNYRTSGMVGGQYF.

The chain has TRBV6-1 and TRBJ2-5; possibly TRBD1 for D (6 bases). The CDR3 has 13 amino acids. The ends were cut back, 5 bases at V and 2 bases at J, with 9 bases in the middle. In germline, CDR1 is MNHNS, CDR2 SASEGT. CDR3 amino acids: CASSTGQQETQYF. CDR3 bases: TGTGCCAGCAGTACTGGACAGCAAGAGACCCAGTACTTC.

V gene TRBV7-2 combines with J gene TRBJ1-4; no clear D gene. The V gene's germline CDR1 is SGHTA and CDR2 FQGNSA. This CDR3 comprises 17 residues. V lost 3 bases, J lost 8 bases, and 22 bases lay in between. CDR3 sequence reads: CASSFRLRINPGEKLFF. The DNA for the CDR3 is TGTGCCAGCAGCTTTCGGCTACGGATCAACCCCGGGGAAAAACTGTTTTTT.

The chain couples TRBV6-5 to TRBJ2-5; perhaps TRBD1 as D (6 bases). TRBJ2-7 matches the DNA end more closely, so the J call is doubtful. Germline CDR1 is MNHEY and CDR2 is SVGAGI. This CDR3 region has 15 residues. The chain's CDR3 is CASSYGGPNSYEQYF. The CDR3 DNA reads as TGTGCCAGCAGTTACGGGGGCCCAAACTCCTACGAGCAGTACTTC.

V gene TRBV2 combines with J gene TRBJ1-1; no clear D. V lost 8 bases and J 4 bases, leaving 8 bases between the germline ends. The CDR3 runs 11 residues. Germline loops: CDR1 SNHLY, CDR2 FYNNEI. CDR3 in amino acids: CASHEVTEAFF. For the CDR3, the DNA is TGTGCCAGCCACGAGGTCACTGAAGCTTTCTTT. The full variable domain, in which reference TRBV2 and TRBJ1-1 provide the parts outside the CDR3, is EPEVTQTPSHQVTQMGQEVILRCVPISNHLYFYWYRQILGQKVEFLVSFYNNEISEKSEIFDDQFSVERPDGSNFTLKIRSTKLEDSAMYFCASHEVTEAFFGQGTRLTVV.

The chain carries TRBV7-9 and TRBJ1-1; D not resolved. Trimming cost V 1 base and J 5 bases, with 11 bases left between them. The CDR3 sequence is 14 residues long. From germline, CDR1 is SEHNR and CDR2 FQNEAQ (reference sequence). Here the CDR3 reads CASSLVSSQTEAFF. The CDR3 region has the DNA TGTGCCAGCAGCTTAGTCTCCTCGCAGACTGAAGCTTTCTTT. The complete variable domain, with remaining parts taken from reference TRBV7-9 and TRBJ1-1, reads DTGVSQNPRHKITKRGQNVTFRCDPISEHNRLYWYRQTLGQGPEFLTYFQNEAQLEKSRLLSDRFSAERPKGSFSTLEIQRTEQGDSAMYLCASSLVSSQTEAFFGQGTRLTVV.

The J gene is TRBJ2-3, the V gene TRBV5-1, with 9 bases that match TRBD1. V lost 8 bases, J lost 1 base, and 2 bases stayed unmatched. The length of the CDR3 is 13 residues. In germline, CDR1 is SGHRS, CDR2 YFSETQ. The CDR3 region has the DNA TGCGCCAGAGACAGGGGGTGCACAGATACGCAGTATTTT. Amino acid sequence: CARDRGCTDTQYF.

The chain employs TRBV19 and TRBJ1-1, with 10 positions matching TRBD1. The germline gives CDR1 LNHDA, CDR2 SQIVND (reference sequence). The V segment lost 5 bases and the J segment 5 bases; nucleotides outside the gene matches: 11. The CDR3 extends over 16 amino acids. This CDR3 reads CASSLRQGAVGTEAFF. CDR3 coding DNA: TGTGCCAGTAGTTTACGACAGGGGGCTGTAGGGACTGAAGCTTTCTTT.

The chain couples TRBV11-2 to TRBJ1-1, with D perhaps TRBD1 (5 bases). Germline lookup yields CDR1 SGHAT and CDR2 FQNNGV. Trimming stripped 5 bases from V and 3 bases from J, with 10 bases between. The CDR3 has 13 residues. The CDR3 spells CASSPSGYTEAFF. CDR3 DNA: TGTGCCAGCAGCCCATCAGGGTACACTGAAGCTTTCTTT. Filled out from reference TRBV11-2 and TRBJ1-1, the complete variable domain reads EAGVAQSPRYKIIEKRQSVAFWCNPISGHATLYWYQQILGQGPKLLIQFQNNGVVDDSQLPKDRFSAERLKGVDSTLKIQPAKLEDSAVYLCASSPSGYTEAFFGQGTRLTVV.

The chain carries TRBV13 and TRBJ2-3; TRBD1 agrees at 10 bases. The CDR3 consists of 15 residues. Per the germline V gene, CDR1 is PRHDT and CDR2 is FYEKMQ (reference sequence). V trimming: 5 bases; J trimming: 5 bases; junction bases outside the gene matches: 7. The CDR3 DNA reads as TGTGCCAGCAGCCTCCTGGGACAGGGGTTAGATACGCAGTATTTT. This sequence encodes CASSLLGQGLDTQYF.

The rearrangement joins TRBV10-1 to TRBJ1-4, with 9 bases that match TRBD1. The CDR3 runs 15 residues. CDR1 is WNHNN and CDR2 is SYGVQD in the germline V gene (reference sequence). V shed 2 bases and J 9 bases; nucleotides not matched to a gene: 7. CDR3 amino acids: CASSEDPGQGQKLFF. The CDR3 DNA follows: TGCGCCAGCAGTGAGGATCCGGGACAGGGTCAAAAACTGTTTTTT.

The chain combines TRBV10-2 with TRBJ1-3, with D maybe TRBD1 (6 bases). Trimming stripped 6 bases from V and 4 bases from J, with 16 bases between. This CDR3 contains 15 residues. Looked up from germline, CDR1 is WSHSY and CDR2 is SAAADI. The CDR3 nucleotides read TGCGCCAGCAGCAAAAATACAGGGTCAGGAAACACCATATATTTT. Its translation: CASSKNTGSGNTIYF.

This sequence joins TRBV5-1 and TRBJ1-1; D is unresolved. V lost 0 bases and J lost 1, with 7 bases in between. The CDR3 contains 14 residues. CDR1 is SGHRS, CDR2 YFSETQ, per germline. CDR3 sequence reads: CASSLEFGNTEAFF. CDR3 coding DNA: TGCGCCAGCAGCTTGGAATTCGGGAACACTGAAGCTTTCTTT.

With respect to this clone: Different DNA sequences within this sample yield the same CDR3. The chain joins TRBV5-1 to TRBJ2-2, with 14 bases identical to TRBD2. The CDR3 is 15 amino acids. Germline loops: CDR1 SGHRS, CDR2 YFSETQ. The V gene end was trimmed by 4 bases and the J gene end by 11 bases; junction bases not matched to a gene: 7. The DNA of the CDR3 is TGCGCCAGCAGCAAAGGACTAGCGGGGGGCCTAGAGCTGTTTTTT. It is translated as CASSKGLAGGLELFF. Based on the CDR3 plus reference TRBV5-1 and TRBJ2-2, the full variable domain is KAGVTQTPRYLIKTRGQQVTLSCSPISGHRSVSWYQQTPGQGLQFLFEYFSETQRNKGNFPGRFSGRQFSNSRSEMNVSTLELGDSALYLCASSKGLAGGLELFFGEGSRLTVL.

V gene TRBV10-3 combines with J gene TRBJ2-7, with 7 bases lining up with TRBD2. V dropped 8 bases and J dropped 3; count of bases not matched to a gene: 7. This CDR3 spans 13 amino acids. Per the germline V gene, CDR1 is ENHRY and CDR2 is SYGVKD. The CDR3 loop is CAIWGGRSYEQYF. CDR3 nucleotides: TGTGCCATCTGGGGGGGTCGGAGCTACGAGCAGTACTTC.

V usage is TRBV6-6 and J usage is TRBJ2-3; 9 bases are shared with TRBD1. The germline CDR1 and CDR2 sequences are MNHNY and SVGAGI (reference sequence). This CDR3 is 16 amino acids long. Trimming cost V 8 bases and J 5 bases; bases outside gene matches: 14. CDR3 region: CASCPGTGRFRDTQYF. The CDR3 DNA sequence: TGTGCCAGCTGCCCCGGGACAGGGAGGTTCAGAGATACGCAGTATTTT.

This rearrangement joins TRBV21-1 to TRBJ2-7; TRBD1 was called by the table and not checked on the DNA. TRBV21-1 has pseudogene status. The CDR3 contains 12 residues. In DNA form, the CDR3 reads TGTGCCAGCAAAACAGGGGTGGACGAGCAGTACGTC. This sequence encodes CASKTGVDEQYV.

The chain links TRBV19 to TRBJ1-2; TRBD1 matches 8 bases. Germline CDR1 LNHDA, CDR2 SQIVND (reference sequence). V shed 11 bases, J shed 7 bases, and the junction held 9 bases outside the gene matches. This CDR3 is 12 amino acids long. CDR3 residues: CASQDREGGYTF. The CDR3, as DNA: TGTGCCTCTCAGGACAGGGAAGGTGGCTACACCTTC.

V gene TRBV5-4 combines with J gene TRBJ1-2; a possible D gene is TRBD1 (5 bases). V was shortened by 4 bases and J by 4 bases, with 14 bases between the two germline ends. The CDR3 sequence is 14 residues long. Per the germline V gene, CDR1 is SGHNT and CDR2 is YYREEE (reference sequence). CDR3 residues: CASSPRQNFYGYTF. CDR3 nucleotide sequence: TGTGCCAGCAGCCCCAGACAGAATTTCTATGGCTACACCTTC.

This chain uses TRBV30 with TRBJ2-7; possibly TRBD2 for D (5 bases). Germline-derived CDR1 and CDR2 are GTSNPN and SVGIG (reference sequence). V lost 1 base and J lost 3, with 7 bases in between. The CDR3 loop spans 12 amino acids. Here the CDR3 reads CAWSGGGYEQYV. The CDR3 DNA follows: TGTGCCTGGAGTGGTGGAGGCTACGAGCAGTACGTC.

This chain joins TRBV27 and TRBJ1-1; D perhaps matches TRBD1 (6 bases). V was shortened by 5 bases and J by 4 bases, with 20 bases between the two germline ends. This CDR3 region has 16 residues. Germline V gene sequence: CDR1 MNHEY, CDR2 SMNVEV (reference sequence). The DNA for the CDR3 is TGTGCCAGCAGTGCCTATCCCCAGGGGATTGGCACTGAAGCTTTCTTT. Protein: CASSAYPQGIGTEAFF.

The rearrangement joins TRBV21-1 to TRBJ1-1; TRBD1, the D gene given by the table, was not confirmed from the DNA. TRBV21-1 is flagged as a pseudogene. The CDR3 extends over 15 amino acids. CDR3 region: CASSRGTKMNTEAFF. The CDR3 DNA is TGTGCCAGCAGCAGGGGCACTAAAATGAACACTGAAGCTTTCTTT.

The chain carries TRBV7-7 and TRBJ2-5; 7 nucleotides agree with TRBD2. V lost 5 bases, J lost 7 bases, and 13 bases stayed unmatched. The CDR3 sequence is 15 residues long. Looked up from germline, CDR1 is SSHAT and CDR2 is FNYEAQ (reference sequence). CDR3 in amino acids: CASSLGREGEGTQYF. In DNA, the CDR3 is TGTGCCAGCAGCCTAGGCCGGGAAGGGGAGGGGACCCAGTACTTC.

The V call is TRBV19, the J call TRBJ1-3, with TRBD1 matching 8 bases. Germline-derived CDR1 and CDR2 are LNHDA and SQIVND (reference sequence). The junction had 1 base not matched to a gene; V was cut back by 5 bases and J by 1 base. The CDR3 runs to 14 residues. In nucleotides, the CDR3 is TGTGCCAGTAGTGACAGGGGTTCTGGAAACACCATATATTTT. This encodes CASSDRGSGNTIYF.

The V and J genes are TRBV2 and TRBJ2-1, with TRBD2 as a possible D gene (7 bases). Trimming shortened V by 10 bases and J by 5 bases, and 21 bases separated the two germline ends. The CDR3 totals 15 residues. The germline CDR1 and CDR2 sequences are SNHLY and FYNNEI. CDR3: CATSSQGGGDNEQFF. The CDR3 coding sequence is TGTGCCACCTCTTCACAGGGAGGGGGGGACAATGAGCAGTTCTTC.